The 29 T cell receptor beta chains reported below all come from one sample, sequenced in a study of blood T cell repertoires in COVID-19. Sequencing was performed with immunoSEQ multiplex PCR; in TCRdb, only in-frame clones are kept and a portion is missing. This sample yields about 200,000 clones, of which more than 65% are seen a single time; approximately 8% belongs to the top ten. The source material was peripheral blood. These TCRs come from a woman of 80 years or more with acute or convalescent COVID-19.

A note on this clone: Other DNA sequences in the same sample also yield this CDR3. This sequence joins TRBV6-4 and TRBJ1-1; TRBD1 agrees at 8 bases. Germline V gives CDR1 MRHNA, CDR2 SNTAGT. The CDR3 sequence is 15 residues long. V shed 8 bases and J 1 base; nucleotides not matched to a gene: 9. The CDR3 loop reads CASSNTGGGNTEAFF. CDR3 nucleotides: TGTGCCAGCTCAAATACAGGGGGTGGGAACACTGAAGCTTTCTTT.

The chain has TRBV6-5 and TRBJ2-3; 7 bases agree with TRBD2. After removal of 1 base from V and 3 bases from J, the junction contained 7 bases not matched to a gene. The germline gives CDR1 MNHEY, CDR2 SVGAGI. The CDR3 contains 16 residues. The CDR3 region has the DNA TGTGCCAGCAGTTACTATTTCTCCGGGAGGACAGATACGCAGTATTTT. Protein product: CASSYYFSGRTDTQYF.

The rearrangement uses TRBV19 and TRBJ1-1; 8 nucleotides agree with TRBD1. Losses at the gene ends were 5 bases for V and 10 bases for J; bases not matched to a gene: 9. This CDR3 contains 13 residues. Germline assignment: CDR1 LNHDA and CDR2 SQIVND (reference sequence). This chain's CDR3 is CASSLDRESGAFF. In DNA form, the CDR3 reads TGTGCCAGTAGTCTGGACAGGGAATCGGGAGCTTTCTTT. The full variable domain, with the rest looked up from reference TRBV19 and TRBJ1-1, is DGGITQSPKYLFRKEGQNVTLSCEQNLNHDAMYWYRQDPGQGLRLIYYSQIVNDFQKGDIAEGYSVSREKKESFPLTVTSAQKNPTAFYLCASSLDRESGAFFGQGTRLTVV.

The chain has TRBV3-1 (or the pseudogene TRBV3-2) and TRBJ2-7, with no clear D. V lost 4 bases and J 10 bases, leaving 14 bases between the germline ends. The CDR3 has 12 amino acids. The germline CDR1 and CDR2 sequences are LGHDT and YNNKEL (reference sequence). CDR3 nucleotides: TGTGCCAGCAGCCCCCTCCCTGGGCTCCAGTACTTC. Amino acids: CASSPLPGLQYF.

The V and J genes are TRBV3-1 (or the pseudogene TRBV3-2) and TRBJ1-6; 7 nucleotides agree with TRBD1. The CDR3 extends over 15 amino acids. Germline V lookup: CDR1 LGHDT, CDR2 YNNKEL (reference sequence). J was trimmed by 8 bases and V by 0 bases; bases with no gene match: 4. The CDR3, as DNA: TGTGCCAGCAGCCAAGAGACAGGGAGGCATTCACCCCTCCACTTT. Its translation is CASSQETGRHSPLHF.

This chain joins TRBV19 and TRBJ1-6; TRBD1 agrees at 10 bases. The V and J ends lost 5 bases and 6 bases, in that order; junction bases with no gene match: 10. The CDR3 consists of 17 residues. Germline CDR1 reads LNHDA; CDR2 reads SQIVND (reference sequence). The CDR3 bases are TGTGCCAGTAGTCCGCAAACCGGGACAGGGGTTAATTCACCCCTCCACTTT. Amino acids: CASSPQTGTGVNSPLHF. The whole variable domain, filled in from reference TRBV19 and TRBJ1-6, reads DGGITQSPKYLFRKEGQNVTLSCEQNLNHDAMYWYRQDPGQGLRLIYYSQIVNDFQKGDIAEGYSVSREKKESFPLTVTSAQKNPTAFYLCASSPQTGTGVNSPLHFGNGTRLTVT.

This clone was observed a handful of times. The chain employs TRBV25-1 and TRBJ1-4; the D gene is possibly TRBD1 (6 bases). The V gene lost 1 base and the J gene lost 3 bases, with 9 bases spanning the gap. This CDR3 has 15 amino acids. Germline V gives CDR1 MGHDK, CDR2 SYGVNS. Written as DNA, the CDR3 is TGTGCCAGCAGTGAATTATCAGGGGCTAATGAAAAACTGTTTTTT. Amino acids: CASSELSGANEKLFF.

The chain carries TRBV10-3 and TRBJ2-3; 10 bases line up with TRBD2. Trimming cost V 6 bases and J 5 bases; bases outside gene matches: 11. The V gene's germline CDR1 is ENHRY and CDR2 SYGVKD. The length of the CDR3 is 16 residues. The CDR3 loop reads CAIRGGLADQGDTQYF. DNA for the CDR3: TGTGCCATCAGGGGAGGACTAGCGGATCAGGGAGATACGCAGTATTTT.

The chain couples TRBV10-3 to TRBJ2-5; 10 bases align to TRBD1. The CDR3 is 13 residues long. The V gene's germline CDR1 is ENHRY and CDR2 SYGVKD. Trimming removed 6 bases from V and 3 bases from J; junction bases left unmatched: 1. CDR3 amino acids: CAIRGTGEETQYF. CDR3 DNA sequence: TGTGCCATCAGAGGGACAGGGGAAGAGACCCAGTACTTC.

The chain recombines TRBV6-5 with TRBJ1-1; TRBD1 agrees at 7 bases. Per the germline V gene, CDR1 is MNHEY and CDR2 is SVGAGI. J was trimmed by 5 bases and V by 6 bases; bases with no gene match: 12. The CDR3 loop spans 15 amino acids. CDR3 in DNA: TGTGCCAGCAGCCCGACAGGGTCGGGTTTAACTGAAGCTTTCTTT. Encoded protein: CASSPTGSGLTEAFF.

This chain connects TRBV2 to TRBJ2-1, with D possibly TRBD1 on 6 matching bases. The germline V and J ends were trimmed by 4 bases and 0 bases, with 10 bases remaining between them. CDR3 length: 15 amino acids. The germline V gene has CDR1 SNHLY and CDR2 FYNNEI. The CDR3: CASSAGRGSYNEQFF. The CDR3 region has the DNA TGTGCCAGCAGTGCTGGCAGGGGCTCCTACAATGAGCAGTTCTTC.

The rearrangement uses TRBV19 and TRBJ2-2; TRBD1 agrees at 7 bases. The CDR3 has 15 amino acids. Unmatched junction bases numbered 4, after V lost 6 bases and J lost 0 bases. Germline CDR1 reads LNHDA; CDR2 reads SQIVND (reference sequence). For the CDR3, the DNA is TGTGCCAGTAGGTCAGGGGGAGCGAACACCGGGGAGCTGTTTTTT. Translation gives CASRSGGANTGELFF.

V and J are TRBV29-1 and TRBJ1-2; 7 nucleotides agree with TRBD1. The CDR3 runs 12 residues. The V gene's germline CDR1 is SQVTM and CDR2 ANQGSEA. V lost 7 bases to trimming and J lost 5 bases; unmatched junction nucleotides: 7. CDR3 sequence reads: CSGGQARYGYTF. CDR3 nucleotides: TGCAGCGGCGGACAGGCGAGGTATGGCTACACCTTC.

The chain combines TRBV7-2 with TRBJ2-6; tentatively, D is TRBD1 (7 bases). Germline CDR1 SGHTA, CDR2 FQGNSA. V lost 4 bases, J lost 4 bases, and 11 bases lay in between. This CDR3 comprises 15 residues. CDR3 DNA sequence: TGTGCCAGCAGCTGGAGGGGGCAAGGGGCCAACGTCCTGACTTTC. Translated, it gives CASSWRGQGANVLTF.

There are many counts of this clone. The chain recombines TRBV5-1 with TRBJ2-5; 7 bases fit TRBD1. Germline CDR1 SGHRS, CDR2 YFSETQ. Trimming at V came to 4 bases and at J to 5 bases, leaving 11 bases not matched to a gene. CDR3 length equals 15 residues. The CDR3 DNA reads as TGCGCCAGCAGCGGTTACAGGGGCGGTTATGAGACCCAGTACTTC. It encodes CASSGYRGGYETQYF. The whole variable domain, remainder taken from reference TRBV5-1 and TRBJ2-5, is KAGVTQTPRYLIKTRGQQVTLSCSPISGHRSVSWYQQTPGQGLQFLFEYFSETQRNKGNFPGRFSGRQFSNSRSEMNVSTLELGDSALYLCASSGYRGGYETQYFGPGTRLLVL.

This clone was observed a few times. The rearrangement joins TRBV5-1 to TRBJ2-7; 7 bases line up with TRBD1. This CDR3 has 16 residues. V was clipped by 2 bases and J by 0 bases; unmatched bases: 8. Germline V lookup: CDR1 SGHRS, CDR2 YFSETQ. The CDR3 DNA reads TGCGCCAGCAGCTTCGGGGACAGCCTTCTCTCCTACGAGCAGTACTTC. Amino acid sequence: CASSFGDSLLSYEQYF.

The chain couples TRBV25-1 to TRBJ2-1, with 10 bases fitting TRBD2. V gave up 3 bases and J gave up 2 bases; unmatched junction bases: 4. Germline CDR1 and CDR2: MGHDK and SYGVNS. There are 16 residues in the CDR3. The CDR3 protein is CASSDLGLAAYNEQFF. DNA of the CDR3: TGTGCCAGCAGTGATTTAGGACTAGCGGCCTACAATGAGCAGTTCTTC.

This clone was seen once. The rearrangement links TRBV7-7 to TRBJ2-2, with TRBD2 matching 8 bases. Losses at the gene ends were 5 bases for V and 7 bases for J; bases not matched to a gene: 12. The germline gives CDR1 SSHAT, CDR2 FNYEAQ (reference sequence). The CDR3 covers 16 residues. For the CDR3, the DNA is TGTGCCAGCAGCCCGGGAGGTAGCGGGAACGGCGGGGAGCTGTTTTTT. It translates to CASSPGGSGNGGELFF.

The chain links TRBV7-9 to TRBJ1-1; D perhaps matches TRBD1 (5 bases). Trimming left V 5 bases short and J 8 bases short, with 15 bases between. Germline V CDR1 and CDR2: SEHNR, FQNEAQ (reference sequence). The CDR3 runs to 13 residues. The CDR3 coding sequence is TGTGCCAGCAGCCCCGGGAGGGGTACCGAAGCTTTCTTT. Amino acid sequence: CASSPGRGTEAFF.

This clone was found many times. The genes are TRBV19 and TRBJ2-3; 9 bases align to TRBD1. CDR3 size: 16 residues. Germline V gene lookup returns CDR1 LNHDA and CDR2 SQIVND (reference sequence). V shed 10 bases and J 0 bases; nucleotides not matched to a gene: 11. The DNA for the CDR3 is TGTGCCACCACGGACGGGACAGGGAGTAGCACAGATACGCAGTATTTT. Amino acids: CATTDGTGSSTDTQYF.

The chain combines TRBV19 with TRBJ1-5; the D gene is possibly TRBD1 (6 bases). This CDR3 comprises 15 residues. The V end was cut by 7 bases, the J end by 4 bases, with 17 bases between. CDR1 LNHDA and CDR2 SQIVND come from the germline V gene (reference sequence). The CDR3 DNA reads as TGTGCCAGTACTTCGACAGCGGGGGCTAATCAGCCCCAGCATTTT. Translating it yields CASTSTAGANQPQHF.

This clone appeared a few times. This chain joins TRBV3-1 (or the pseudogene TRBV3-2) and TRBJ2-5, with D tentatively TRBD1 (5 bases). The ends were cut back, 5 bases at V and 3 bases at J, with 16 bases in the middle. The CDR3 length is 15 residues. Germline V CDR1 and CDR2: LGHDT, YNNKEL (reference sequence). The CDR3 region has the DNA TGTGCCAGCAGCAGGGCAGCACAGGCAAAAGAGACCCAGTACTTC. Encoded protein: CASSRAAQAKETQYF.

The chain carries TRBV4-2 and TRBJ1-5, with TRBD1 as a possible D gene (5 bases). Trimming shortened V by 4 bases and J by 9 bases, and 16 bases separated the two germline ends. The CDR3 contains 14 residues. Germline values: CDR1 LGHNA, CDR2 YNFKEQ. The CDR3 loop reads CASSPGGGGGPQHF. For the CDR3, the DNA is TGTGCCAGCAGCCCCGGTGGGGGGGGTGGGCCCCAGCATTTT.

The gene calls are TRBV27 and TRBJ2-2; D not resolved. This CDR3 is 17 amino acids long. The germline V gene encodes CDR1 MNHEY and CDR2 SMNVEV (reference sequence). Deletions cut 0 bases from V and 7 bases from J, with 18 bases between. The CDR3 region is CASSLSLTRLNLGELFF. CDR3 DNA: TGTGCCAGCAGTTTATCCCTAACCAGGTTAAATCTCGGGGAGCTGTTTTTT.

Written as DNA, the CDR3 is TGTGCCAGCAAGGGACAGGGCGTGAACACTGAAGCTTTCTTT. Its translation is CASKGQGVNTEAFF. The gene calls are TRBV9 and TRBJ1-1; the match to TRBD1 covers 9 bases. The length of the CDR3 is 14 residues. J was trimmed by 0 bases and V by 6 bases; bases with no gene match: 3. From germline, CDR1 is SGDLS and CDR2 YYNGEE. Looking up the rest from reference TRBV9 and TRBJ1-1 gives the full variable domain: DSGVTQTPKHLITATGQRVTLRCSPRSGDLSVYWYQQSLDQGLQFLIQYYNGEERAKGNILERFSAQQFPDLHSELNLSSLELGDSALYFCASKGQGVNTEAFFGQGTRLTVV.

This clone is a singleton in its sample. This chain links TRBV29-1 with TRBJ2-5, with TRBD1 matching over 7 bases. V gave up 8 bases and J gave up 5 bases; unmatched junction bases: 14. This CDR3 has 14 residues. Per germline, CDR1 SQVTM and CDR2 ANQGSEA. CDR3 bases: TGCAGCACCTCGAGTAATACAGGGGCGGAGACCCAGTACTTC. As protein: CSTSSNTGAETQYF.

This chain connects TRBV3-1 (or the pseudogene TRBV3-2) to TRBJ1-4; 9 nucleotides match TRBD1. The V and J ends lost 1 base and 5 bases, in that order; junction bases with no gene match: 2. The CDR3 totals 15 residues. Germline lookup yields CDR1 LGHDT and CDR2 YNNKEL (reference sequence). CDR3 nucleotides: TGTGCCAGCAGCCAAGGGGGACAGGGAAATGAAAAACTGTTTTTT. Its translation: CASSQGGQGNEKLFF.

The chain recombines TRBV19 with TRBJ1-1; the match to TRBD1 covers 9 bases. CDR3 length equals 14 residues. Trimming cost V 4 bases and J 6 bases; bases outside gene matches: 6. CDR1 LNHDA and CDR2 SQIVND come from the germline V gene (reference sequence). Here the CDR3 DNA reads TGTGCCAGTAGTAACCGGGACAGGGATGCTGAAGCTTTCTTT. Protein sequence: CASSNRDRDAEAFF.

V is TRBV6-6 and J is TRBJ1-1; D gene uncertain. In germline, CDR1 is MNHNY, CDR2 SVGAGI (reference sequence). The length of the CDR3 is 12 residues. V was trimmed by 5 bases and J by 3 bases, leaving 7 bases between them. The CDR3 DNA is TGTGCCAGCAGTACCTACGACACTGAAGCTTTCTTT. This sequence encodes CASSTYDTEAFF.